This T cell receptor (beta chain) was sequenced in a study of CD8 T cells in Susac syndrome. Between the trimmed V and J ends, which lost 10 bases and 8 bases, there was a span of 17 bases. The CDR3 totals 13 residues. Germline V gene lookup returns CDR1 MDHEN and CDR2 SYDVKM. Negative isolation yielded the CD8+ and CD4+ T cells, while FACS enriched the TEMRA cells. Reverse transcription of roughly 0.5 to 1 ug RNA was performed with random hexamers. Multiplex immunoSEQ PCR targeted 54 Vbeta and 13 Jbeta TCR beta segments. TCRdb re-analysed the immunoSEQ multiplex PCR reads in MiXCR, keeping a single row per CDR3 protein. This table has roughly 130,000 distinct CDR3 sequences, around 96% appearing once.

The gene calls are TRBV28 and TRBJ1-4, with no clear D. The sample comprised CD4+ T cells from PBMCs. The receptor comes from a human donor in good health. The CDR3 here is CATSRNLREKLFF. CDR3 coding DNA: TGTGCCACCTCAAGGAACCTGCGGGAAAAACTGTTTTTT. Together with reference TRBV28 and TRBJ1-4, the CDR3 gives the full variable domain: DVKVTQSSRYLVKRTGEKVFLECVQDMDHENMFWYRQDPGLGLRLIYFSYDVKMKEKGDIPEGYSVSREKKERFSLILESASTNQTSMYLCATSRNLREKLFFGSGTQLSVL.